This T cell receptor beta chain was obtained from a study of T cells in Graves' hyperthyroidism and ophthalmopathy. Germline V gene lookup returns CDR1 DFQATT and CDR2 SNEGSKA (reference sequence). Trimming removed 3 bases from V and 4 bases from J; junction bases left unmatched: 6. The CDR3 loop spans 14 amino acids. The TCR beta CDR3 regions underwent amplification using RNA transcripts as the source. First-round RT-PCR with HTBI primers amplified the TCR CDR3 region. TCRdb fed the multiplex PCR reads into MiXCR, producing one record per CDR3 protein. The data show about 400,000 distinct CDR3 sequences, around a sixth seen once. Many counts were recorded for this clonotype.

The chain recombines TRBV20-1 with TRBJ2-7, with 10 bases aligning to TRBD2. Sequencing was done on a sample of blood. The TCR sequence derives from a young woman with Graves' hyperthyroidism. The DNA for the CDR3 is TGCAGTGCTAGTCGAATAGCGGGGGGTTACGAGCAGTACTTC. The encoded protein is CSASRIAGGYEQYF.